These 3 T cell receptor beta chains originate from one sample sequenced in a study of cytotoxic CD8 clonotypes in ibrutinib-treated CLL. This table comes from immunoSEQ multiplex PCR, and its TCRdb copy is limited to in-frame clones, with some not included. The table shows fewer than 400,000 clones, with around 66% occurring only once. Sequenced here: PBMCs, sampled after 36 months of ibrutinib treatment. These receptors came from a human donor with chronic lymphocytic leukemia.

V and J are TRBV4-2 and TRBJ1-2; possibly TRBD1 for D (5 bases). Germline V gene lookup returns CDR1 LGHNA and CDR2 YNFKEQ. The CDR3 has 16 residues. V was pared by 4 bases and J by 4 bases, with 19 bases between. The CDR3 loop reads CASSRERTSSSYGYTF. The CDR3 coding sequence is TGTGCCAGCAGCCGGGAGAGGACAAGTTCCAGCTATGGCTACACCTTC.

The CDR3 sequence: CASSWGALNTEAFF. CDR3 bases: TGTGCCAGCAGTTGGGGGGCGCTGAACACTGAAGCTTTCTTT. The chain is built from TRBV25-1 and TRBJ1-1; D may be TRBD1 (6 bases). Per germline, CDR1 MGHDK and CDR2 SYGVNS. Trimming stripped 5 bases from V and 0 bases from J, with 10 bases between. The CDR3 length is 14 residues.

V gene TRBV5-4 combines with J gene TRBJ2-1; D unresolved. Germline CDR1 SGHNT, CDR2 YYREEE (reference sequence). This CDR3 contains 15 residues. The ends were cut back, 1 base at V and 3 bases at J, with 11 bases in the middle. This chain's CDR3 is CASSLSFGSYNEQFF. CDR3 DNA: TGTGCCAGCAGCTTGAGTTTTGGCAGCTACAATGAGCAGTTCTTC.